The subject of this entry is one T cell receptor (beta chain). TCRdb keeps only in-frame clones here, not all; method: immunoSEQ multiplex PCR. The table records about 270,000 clones, around 81% of them present only once. Trimming removed 4 bases from V and 2 bases from J; junction bases left unmatched: 5. The CDR3 extends over 16 amino acids. Germline CDR1 and CDR2: SGHAT and FQNNGV. This record comes from a study of blood T cell repertoires in COVID-19. About the research overall: Collection of acute and convalescent COVID-19 samples took place in the United States, Italy and Spain.

The sequenced sample was peripheral blood. This clonotype was obtained from a woman aged 60 to 75 with active or convalescent COVID-19. The chain has TRBV11-2 and TRBJ2-3; the match to TRBD2 covers 11 bases. CDR3 sequence reads: CASSSRLAGYTDTQYF. DNA for the CDR3: TGTGCCAGCAGCTCAAGACTAGCGGGGTACACAGATACGCAGTATTTT.